This T cell receptor beta chain was captured in a study of blood T cell repertoires in COVID-19. Generated by immunoSEQ multiplex PCR, the TCRdb table keeps only in-frame clones and is missing some. The sample consists of more than 150,000 clones, 65% to 85% of them appearing once. Trimming cost V 0 bases and J 0 bases, with 20 bases left between them. Germline loops: CDR1 LGHDT, CDR2 YNNKEL (reference sequence). The CDR3 extends over 19 amino acids. Input material: PBMCs or T cells enriched from blood (not recorded which). This clonotype originated in a woman aged 55-69 years who had recovered from COVID-19. The rearrangement joins TRBV3-1 (or the pseudogene TRBV3-2) to TRBJ1-1; the D gene is possibly TRBD1 (5 bases). CDR3 DNA: TGTGCCAGCAGCCAAGATCGCTGGGCAGGGCTAGGAGTGAACACTGAAGCTTTCTTT. Translated: CASSQDRWAGLGVNTEAFF.